Following are 11 T cell receptor beta chains from one sample sequenced in a study of OX40 agonist ivuxolimab in advanced cancers. TCRdb keeps only in-frame clones here, not all; method: immunoSEQ multiplex PCR. The table lists fewer than 35,000 clones, roughly 79% of them singletons. The source was CD4+ or CD8+ T cells sorted from blood, collected in a trial of the OX40 agonist ivuxolimab. The receptors derive from an adult with an advanced solid tumor such as melanoma, head and neck, liver or kidney cancer.

The V and J genes are TRBV5-1 and TRBJ2-3; TRBD1 might be the D (6 bases). Germline V gives CDR1 SGHRS, CDR2 YFSETQ. This CDR3 is built from 14 residues. The V end was cut by 4 bases, the J end by 4 bases, with 13 bases between. The CDR3 region has the DNA TGCGCCAGCAGCACAGGGTTGGGGTCAGATACGCAGTATTTT. It specifies CASSTGLGSDTQYF.

Here the CDR3 DNA reads TGTGCCAGCACCCTCCTGTCGGGACAGCCGTTTATCGAGCAGTACTTC. Protein sequence: CASTLLSGQPFIEQYF. The V call is TRBV28, the J call TRBJ2-7; 7 bases agree with TRBD1. This CDR3 region has 16 residues. J was trimmed by 6 bases and V by 7 bases; bases with no gene match: 18. From germline, CDR1 is MDHEN and CDR2 SYDVKM.

The chain is built from TRBV4-3 and TRBJ2-2, with 8 bases that match TRBD2. J was trimmed by 1 base and V by 0 bases; bases with no gene match: 4. Per germline, CDR1 LGHNA and CDR2 YSLEER. CDR3 length equals 17 residues. The CDR3, as DNA: TGCGCCAGCAGCCAAGACGGTCTAGCGGGGAACACCGGGGAGCTGTTTTTT. Its translation is CASSQDGLAGNTGELFF.

This chain joins TRBV28 and TRBJ2-7; tentatively, D is TRBD2 (8 bases). CDR1 and CDR2 from the germline V gene are MDHEN and SYDVKM. Trimming left V 10 bases short and J 2 bases short, with 18 bases between. CDR3 length: 14 residues. CDR3 in amino acids: CATSRGTSTYEQYF. In nucleotides, the CDR3 is TGTGCCACCTCCAGGGGGACTAGTACCTACGAGCAGTACTTC.

The rearrangement links TRBV5-1 to TRBJ2-7; 8 nucleotides align to TRBD1. CDR3 length equals 14 residues. The V gene end was trimmed by 0 bases and the J gene end by 9 bases; junction bases not matched to a gene: 8. Germline V gene lookup returns CDR1 SGHRS and CDR2 YFSETQ. The CDR3 nucleotides are TGCGCCAGCAGCTTGGAGGACAGGGTTATCGGGCAGTACTTC. Its protein is CASSLEDRVIGQYF. The variable domain in full, completed from reference TRBV5-1 and TRBJ2-7, reads KAGVTQTPRYLIKTRGQQVTLSCSPISGHRSVSWYQQTPGQGLQFLFEYFSETQRNKGNFPGRFSGRQFSNSRSEMNVSTLELGDSALYLCASSLEDRVIGQYFGPGTRLTVT.

This clone was seen a few times. The rearrangement links TRBV7-9 to TRBJ2-7, with a tentative D call TRBD2 (5 bases). CDR1 and CDR2 (germline): SEHNR, FQNEAQ (reference sequence). With 5 bases removed from V and 2 bases from J, the gap between germline ends came to 10 bases. The CDR3 contains 13 residues. In DNA, the CDR3 is TGTGCCAGCAGCCCCGACTATACCTACGAGCAGTACTTC. Its protein is CASSPDYTYEQYF.

The V and J genes are TRBV29-1 and TRBJ2-5; 12 bases are shared with TRBD2. The V and J ends lost 4 bases and 5 bases, in that order; junction bases with no gene match: 5. The V gene's germline CDR1 is SQVTM and CDR2 ANQGSEA. The CDR3 is 14 residues long. CDR3 sequence (DNA): TGCAGCGTTGGGCTAGCGGGAGGGTATGAGACCCAGTACTTC. It encodes CSVGLAGGYETQYF. The variable domain in full, completed from reference TRBV29-1 and TRBJ2-5, reads SAVISQKPSRDICQRGTSLTIQCQVDSQVTMMFWYRQQPGQSLTLIATANQGSEATYESGFVIDKFPISRPNLTFSTLTVSNMSPEDSSIYLCSVGLAGGYETQYFGPGTRLLVL.

This chain joins TRBV5-8 and TRBJ2-1; 14 bases align to TRBD2. V shed 3 bases, J shed 0 bases, and the junction held 5 bases outside the gene matches. The V gene's germline CDR1 is SGHTS and CDR2 YDEGEE. The CDR3 is 18 amino acids. CDR3 sequence: CASSSGLAGESSYNEQFF. CDR3 bases: TGTGCCAGCAGCTCGGGACTAGCGGGGGAGAGCTCCTACAATGAGCAGTTCTTC. The full variable domain, its missing parts supplied by reference TRBV5-8 and TRBJ2-1, is EAGVTQSPTHLIKTRGQQATLRCSPISGHTSVYWYQQALGLGLQFLLWYDEGEERNRGNFPPRFSGRQFPNYSSELNVNALELEDSALYLCASSSGLAGESSYNEQFFGPGTRLTVL.

This clone was picked up a small number of times. The CDR3 loop reads CASSLAQDSPLHF. The CDR3 nucleotides are TGTGCCAGCAGCTTAGCGCAGGATTCACCCCTCCACTTT. The J gene is TRBJ1-6, the V gene TRBV7-6; no firm D call. Per the germline V gene, CDR1 is SGHVS and CDR2 is FNYEAQ. This CDR3 comprises 13 residues. Deletions cut 0 bases from V and 8 bases from J, with 5 bases between.

The gene calls are TRBV5-4 and TRBJ2-4, with 12 positions matching TRBD2. This CDR3 region has 14 residues. Germline CDR1 is SGHNT and CDR2 is YYREEE (reference sequence). Germline trimming cut 4 bases from V and 7 bases from J; bases unmatched to any gene: 3. The CDR3 reads CASSQGTSGNIQYF. The CDR3 DNA reads as TGTGCCAGCAGCCAAGGGACTAGCGGGAACATTCAGTACTTC.

CDR3 region: CASRRNSNQPQHF. Written as DNA, the CDR3 is TGTGCCAGCAGACGAAATAGCAATCAGCCCCAGCATTTT. The rearrangement uses TRBV6-5 and TRBJ1-5, with no clear D. CDR3 size: 13 residues. CDR1 is MNHEY, CDR2 SVGAGI, per germline. V dropped 6 bases and J dropped 0 bases, with 6 bases sitting between them.